The T cell receptor (beta chain) under discussion was sequenced for a study of synovial regulatory T cells in juvenile arthritis. General study results and limits: TCR diversity was lower in inflammation-associated blood Treg cells than in other blood Treg cells. Synovial Teff and blood CPL repertoires partially overlapped with iaTreg TCR repertoires, which were largely patient-private.

Worth noting for this clone: Antigen: not known.

CDR3 size: 12 residues. No DNA is listed. From germline, CDR1 is LGHNT and CDR2 FRNRAP. Median age around 12 years (about 2.3-22.9); median disease duration 7 years (0.2-19.1). Assay used: immunoSEQ multiplex PCR; TCRdb lists only in-frame clones, some missing. The sample has 7,500 to 10,000 clones. This clonotype was sampled from a donor aged 2-35 years with juvenile idiopathic arthritis. The sample taken for sequencing was Treg cells from blood. Subset: remaining (HLA-DR-negative) circulating blood Treg cells. The chain has TRBV12-5 and TRBJ1-2. The CDR3 reads CASGLANYGYTF.